The text below deals with one T cell receptor beta chain. J was trimmed by 6 bases and V by 0 bases; bases with no gene match: 11. The length of the CDR3 is 17 residues. Germline loops: CDR1 SGDLS, CDR2 YYNGEE. This sample was taken from a study of blood T cell repertoires in COVID-19. Overall study: Sample material is recorded as cDNA or gDNA derived from T cells, B-cell-depleted T cells, or PBMCs.

As processed by the authors: Amplification with reference gene primers provided the estimates of nucleated cell counts. Sequencing used immunoSEQ multiplex PCR; TCRdb keeps in-frame clones, though not all of them. V and J calls and clone size are those listed in that table; D and trimming were worked out from the DNA. The data contain 250,000 to 300,000 clones, under 95% of them singletons. Individuals aged about 18 to 89 years were recruited from approximately 24 US areas. Donors were grouped by their self-reported clinical history. The chain recombines TRBV9 with TRBJ2-3; TRBD2 aligns across 9 bases. The sequenced sample consisted of PBMCs or T cells enriched from blood (not recorded which). The sequence was obtained from a woman between 35 and 50 years old with acute COVID-19. The CDR3 region is CASSVATSGFVRDTQYF. As DNA, the CDR3 is TGTGCCAGCAGCGTAGCTACTAGCGGGTTCGTCCGGGATACGCAGTATTTT. The complete variable domain, with remaining parts taken from reference TRBV9 and TRBJ2-3, reads DSGVTQTPKHLITATGQRVTLRCSPRSGDLSVYWYQQSLDQGLQFLIQYYNGEERAKGNILERFSAQQFPDLHSELNLSSLELGDSALYFCASSVATSGFVRDTQYFGPGTRLTVL.